This TCR beta chain was sequenced in a study of T cell repertoires in cytomegalovirus infection. Background on the study: From public TCR beta signatures came an indication of both CMV infection and matching HLA type.

This CDR3 has 16 amino acids. V was clipped by 4 bases and J by 2 bases, with 17 bases between them. CDR1 is MNHEY and CDR2 is SMNVEV in the germline V gene (reference sequence). The table lists this clonotype with a few counts. Its target is unknown. Study-level points and caveats: Dominating the ex vivo response were TCR beta clonotypes that were CMV-specific and HLA-C-restricted. The cumulative frequency of public TCR beta families distinguished individuals who carried CMV together with the relevant HLA.

One entry per CDR3 protein, called by TCRdb with MiXCR from the reads. The sample has fewer than 300,000 distinct CDR3 sequences; about 25% are singletons. The genes are TRBV27 and TRBJ2-5; D is unclear. The sample was PBMCs. The sequence was obtained from a human donor in good health (CMV status not recorded). Some clones in this sample may be carry-over from other donors' samples. The CDR3 here is CASSSEGIDWQETQYF. CDR3 sequence (DNA): TGTGCCAGCAGTTCCGAAGGGATTGATTGGCAAGAGACCCAGTACTTC.